This is a list of T cell receptor beta chains from one sample in a study of blood T cells in healthy people across ages. TCRdb reprocessed the 5' RACE reads with MiXCR, giving one entry per CDR3 protein. The sample includes 540,000 or so distinct CDR3 sequences, more than 20% of them seen just once. This sample also appeared in a second study, on T cells of mothers and their children.

Sequencing input: blood. The receptors here all came from a boy aged 5 to 17 in good health. CDR3s include the opening cysteine and the closing phenylalanine or tryptophan. D genes are given only for firm matches. Clone size appears in some rows only: once, few, many, or a class for an expanded clone.

-	TRBJ1-2	TRBV27	-	TGTGCCAGCAGTTTGTCCCCAGGAAACTATGGCTACACCTTC	CASSLSPGNYGYTF
TRBD1	TRBJ2-2	TRBV5-1	many	TGTGCCAGCAGCTTACAGGGGGCGAACACCGGGGAGCTGTTTTTT	CASSLQGANTGELFF
TRBD2	TRBJ2-1	TRBV5-1	few	TGCGCCAGCAGCTTGTCTCGGGGGGTAAGGTCCTACAATGAGCAGTTCTTC	CASSLSRGVRSYNEQFF
-	TRBJ2-2	TRBV10-3	few	TGTGCCATCAGTGACACAGGGTCTAACACCGGGGAGCTGTTTTTT	CAISDTGSNTGELFF
TRBD2	TRBJ2-5	TRBV10-3	-	TGTGCCATCAGTGAGGAGATAGCGGGGGTCGAAGAGACCCAGTACTTC	CAISEEIAGVEETQYF
-	TRBJ1-4	TRBV12-3/TRBV12-4	many	TGTGCCAGCAGCTTACTAGGACTGAGCAATGAAAAACTGTTTTTT	CASSLLGLSNEKLFF
-	TRBJ2-3	TRBV5-1	-	TGCGCCAGCAGCCACCTTTCCGGCCGGGATACGCAGTATTTT	CASSHLSGRDTQYF
-	TRBJ2-7	TRBV28	-	TGTGCCAGCAGTACCATCACCAGGGGATCCTACGAGCAGTACTTC	CASSTITRGSYEQYF
-	TRBJ2-3	TRBV29-1	-	TGCAGCGTTGAGACCTTAGATACGCAGTATTTT	CSVETLDTQYF
-	TRBJ2-2	TRBV30	few	TGTGCCTGGAGACTTCTCACCGGGGAGCTGTTTTTT	CAWRLLTGELFF
-	TRBJ2-5	TRBV10-3	-	TGTGCCATCAGCCAAGAGAAGACCCAGTACTTC	CAISQEKTQYF
-	TRBJ2-3	TRBV7-2	-	TGTGCCAGCAGCCTCAGGTCTACCACAGATACGCAGTATTTT	CASSLRSTTDTQYF
-	TRBJ2-1	TRBV7-2	-	TGTGCCAGCAGCTTAGCAACGGTAAGACAGGTCCCTGAGCAGTTCTTC	CASSLATVRQVPEQFF
-	TRBJ1-1	TRBV24-1	few	TGTGCCACCAGAGGACCAGGGGTAGGGGCTGAAGCTTTCTTT	CATRGPGVGAEAFF
TRBD2	TRBJ2-5	TRBV5-6	-	TGTGCCAGCAGCTTGGGTAGACTAGCGGGAGAGATCCAGTACTTC	CASSLGRLAGEIQYF
-	TRBJ2-5	TRBV6-5	few	TGTGCCAGCAGACTTGGACTAAATCAAGAGACCCAGTACTTC	CASRLGLNQETQYF
-	TRBJ1-2	TRBV29-1	-	TGCAGCGTTGCCCCTCAGGGAAACTATGGCTACACCTTC	CSVAPQGNYGYTF
TRBD2	TRBJ2-3	TRBV28	-	TGTGCCAGCAGAATAGCGGGAGTTACAGATACGCAGTATTTT	CASRIAGVTDTQYF
-	TRBJ2-1	TRBV12-3/TRBV12-4	few	TGTGCCAGCAGCGACAGGTTTCACAATGAGCAGTTCTTC	CASSDRFHNEQFF
-	TRBJ2-2	TRBV12-3/TRBV12-4	few	TGTGCCAGCGAGGACAGATCGAACACCGGGGAGCTGTTTTTT	CASEDRSNTGELFF
-	TRBJ2-5	TRBV9	few	TGTGCCAGCGGAGGCGGGACAACAGAGACCCAGTACTTC	CASGGGTTETQYF
-	TRBJ2-7	TRBV13	-	TGTGCCAGCAGCTTAGGCGGGCAGGGCCGAACTTACGAGCAGTACTTC	CASSLGGQGRTYEQYF
-	TRBJ2-5	TRBV11-2	-	TGTGCCAGCAGCTTAGAGGGTAGCACGGAGACCCAGTACTTC	CASSLEGSTETQYF
-	TRBJ2-1	TRBV28	few	TGTGCCAGCAGCCGGGACTTTCCGAGCTCCTACAATGAGCAGTTCTTC	CASSRDFPSSYNEQFF
-	TRBJ2-2	TRBV11-1	few	TGTGCCAGCAGCAGCAGACCGACCGGGGAGCTGTTTTTT	CASSSRPTGELFF
-	TRBJ2-7	TRBV3-1	-	TGTGCCAGCAGCCATGGGACGGTCTACGAGCAGTACTTC	CASSHGTVYEQYF
TRBD2	TRBJ2-7	TRBV20-1	-	TGCAGTGCTAGTTTCACTAGCGGGGCCTACGAGCAGTACTTC	CSASFTSGAYEQYF
-	TRBJ2-1	TRBV19	-	TGTGCCAGTAGTAGGGGCCCTGGCTACAATGAGCAGTTCTTC	CASSRGPGYNEQFF
TRBD1	TRBJ2-1	TRBV28	few	TGTGCCACCGAACGACAGGGGAGCTCCTACAATGAGCAGTTCTTC	CATERQGSSYNEQFF
TRBD2	TRBJ2-2	TRBV7-2	-	TGTGCCAGCAGCTCGTCGCGGGAGCGGACCACCGGGGAGCTGTTTTTT	CASSSSRERTTGELFF